This entry lists 22 T cell receptor beta chains sequenced from one sample in a study of identical twins. TCRdb reprocessed the 5' RACE reads with MiXCR, giving one entry per CDR3 protein. In the table there are about 290,000 distinct CDR3 sequences, roughly 9.7% of which are singletons. Another study also made use of these data, one on yellow fever vaccine responses in identical twins.

Sequenced input: CD8+ T cells sorted from blood. These receptors originate from a woman between 18 and 30 years old in good health.

In its sample, this clonotype was seen many times. The chain couples TRBV27 to TRBJ1-2; D may be TRBD1 (6 bases). This CDR3 region has 14 residues. Germline V CDR1 and CDR2: MNHEY, SMNVEV (reference sequence). Trimming took off 4 bases at V and 4 bases at J, with 13 bases between the two ends. For the CDR3, the DNA is TGTGCCAGCAGTTCGGACAGCCGCGGCTATGGCTACACCTTC. Protein product: CASSSDSRGYGYTF.

This clonotype was recorded at least ten times. The chain carries TRBV7-9 and TRBJ2-1, with 7 bases identical to TRBD1. The germline V gene has CDR1 SEHNR and CDR2 FQNEAQ (reference sequence). Trimming cost V 5 bases and J 6 bases; bases outside gene matches: 4. There are 13 residues in the CDR3. CDR3 protein: CASSPGTVNEQFF. CDR3 DNA sequence: TGTGCCAGCAGCCCGGGGACAGTCAATGAGCAGTTCTTC.

The CDR3 nucleotides are TGTGCCAGCAGCCAAGATTTGCACCCCTACGAGCAGTACTTC. This codes for CASSQDLHPYEQYF. The genes are TRBV3-1 and TRBJ2-7, with D unresolved. Looked up from germline, CDR1 is LGHDT and CDR2 is YNNKEL (reference sequence). Trimming pared 0 bases from V and 2 bases from J, leaving 8 bases between. CDR3 size: 14 residues.

The rearrangement joins TRBV7-9 to TRBJ2-7; maybe TRBD2 (5 bases). V shed 4 bases and J shed 3 bases, with 16 bases lying between them. CDR3 length: 15 amino acids. The germline V gene has CDR1 SEHNR and CDR2 FQNEAQ (reference sequence). The CDR3 DNA sequence: TGTGCCAGCAGCTCCGGAGGTCTAGAACTCTACGAGCAGTACTTC. This translates into CASSSGGLELYEQYF.

The V gene is TRBV11-3, the J gene TRBJ1-1, with D perhaps TRBD1 (6 bases). The CDR3 runs to 16 residues. Trimming pared 5 bases from V and 11 bases from J, leaving 27 bases between. CDR1 is SGHNT, CDR2 YENEEA, per germline. CDR3 coding DNA: TGTGCCAGCAGCACCCTTGTTTTTACAGGGCGTCCGACGGCTTTCTTT. Its protein is CASSTLVFTGRPTAFF.

V and J are TRBV4-1 and TRBJ1-5; no reliable D call. Between the trimmed V and J ends, which lost 6 bases and 3 bases, there was a span of 18 bases. Per the germline V gene, CDR1 is MGHRA and CDR2 is YSYEKL. The CDR3 has 16 residues. The CDR3 protein is CASSGGTDPFNQPQHF. The CDR3 DNA follows: TGCGCCAGCAGTGGAGGAACAGACCCTTTCAATCAGCCCCAGCATTTT.

There are many counts of this clonotype. V is TRBV4-3 and J is TRBJ2-1; D not certain. Germline lookup yields CDR1 LGHNA and CDR2 YSLEER. The CDR3 is made up of 13 amino acids. The V end was cut by 4 bases, the J end by 6 bases, with 10 bases between. The CDR3 DNA reads TGCGCCAGCAGCCTACGGACCGTCAATGAGCAGTTCTTC. It encodes CASSLRTVNEQFF.

This clonotype was seen more than once but under ten times. The V call is TRBV20-1, the J call TRBJ2-1, with TRBD2 matching 12 bases. Per germline, CDR1 DFQATT and CDR2 SNEGSKA (reference sequence). J gave up 4 bases and V 3 bases, and 13 bases lay outside the gene matches. CDR3 length: 18 residues. The CDR3 sequence: CSARALAGGGEYYNEQFF. CDR3 DNA sequence: TGCAGTGCTAGGGCCCTAGCGGGAGGGGGAGAATATTACAATGAGCAGTTCTTC.

The J gene is TRBJ2-1, the V gene TRBV7-9; D not certain. The CDR3 is made up of 15 amino acids. The germline gives CDR1 SEHNR, CDR2 FQNEAQ (reference sequence). The V end was cut by 2 bases, the J end by 5 bases, with 13 bases between. The CDR3 coding sequence is TGTGCCAGCAGCTTACCGCGACAAGAACACAATGAGCAGTTCTTC. This codes for CASSLPRQEHNEQFF.

This clonotype appeared a few times. The chain uses TRBV19 and TRBJ2-3; 10 nucleotides line up with TRBD1. This CDR3 comprises 15 residues. Germline V gene sequence: CDR1 LNHDA, CDR2 SQIVND (reference sequence). The J segment lost 4 bases and the V segment lost 1 base, leaving 2 bases of the junction unmatched. The CDR3 DNA is TGTGCCAGTAGTATAGCCGGGACAGGGGCAGATACGCAGTATTTT. Its protein product is CASSIAGTGADTQYF.

This chain joins TRBV29-1 and TRBJ1-1, with D possibly matching TRBD1 (6 bases). The V gene lost 6 bases and the J gene lost 3 bases, with 17 bases spanning the gap. From germline, CDR1 is SQVTM and CDR2 ANQGSEA. The CDR3 extends over 14 amino acids. The CDR3, as DNA: TGCAGCGTCCCCAGGGGCATGGCTGACACTGAAGCTTTCTTT. Its protein is CSVPRGMADTEAFF.

In regard to this clonotype: A read error may be the cause here, since a much bigger clone is one base away. V gene TRBV12-3 or TRBV12-4 combines with J gene TRBJ2-5; D is unresolved. CDR3 length: 14 residues. The V and J ends lost 3 bases and 7 bases respectively, with 15 bases between them. CDR3 loop: CASSLGRCLTTQYF. The CDR3 DNA is TGTGCCAGCAGTTTGGGCAGGTGCTTAACGACCCAGTACTTC.

This chain uses TRBV19 with TRBJ2-7; no clear D. CDR3 length: 12 residues. Trimming took off 3 bases at V and 3 bases at J, with 6 bases between the two ends. Germline values: CDR1 LNHDA, CDR2 SQIVND (reference sequence). The chain's CDR3 is CASSMPGYEQYF. CDR3 DNA: TGTGCCAGTAGTATGCCTGGCTACGAGCAGTACTTC.

Many counts were recorded for this clonotype. The V call is TRBV9, the J call TRBJ2-7; 9 bases fit TRBD2. CDR1 is SGDLS, CDR2 YYNGEE, per germline. V was clipped by 0 bases and J by 4 bases; unmatched bases: 2. The CDR3 spans 14 residues. In nucleotides, the CDR3 is TGTGCCAGCAGCGTAGTAGCGGGAGCTTACGAGCAGTACTTC. Its protein is CASSVVAGAYEQYF.

This clonotype came up many times. CDR3 residues: CASSEDLRVAFF. CDR3 sequence (DNA): TGTGCCAGCAGTGAGGATCTACGGGTAGCTTTCTTT. The chain links TRBV25-1 to TRBJ1-1; D uncertain. V dropped 3 bases and J dropped 10 bases, with 12 bases sitting between them. The V gene's germline CDR1 is MGHDK and CDR2 SYGVNS. The CDR3 consists of 12 residues.

This clonotype was found many times. The V call is TRBV28, the J call TRBJ1-6; 8 bases are a match to TRBD1. This CDR3 comprises 14 residues. CDR1 is MDHEN and CDR2 is SYDVKM in the germline V gene. The junction had 11 bases not matched to a gene; V was cut back by 5 bases and J by 14 bases. CDR3 DNA sequence: TGTGCCAGCAGTCGCCGGACAGGGATGGCGGCCCTCCACTTT. Residues: CASSRRTGMAALHF. The full variable domain, completed using reference TRBV28 and TRBJ1-6, is DVKVTQSSRYLVKRTGEKVFLECVQDMDHENMFWYRQDPGLGLRLIYFSYDVKMKEKGDIPEGYSVSREKKERFSLILESASTNQTSMYLCASSRRTGMAALHFGNGTRLTVT.

In this sample, this clonotype turned up many times. V gene TRBV5-6 combines with J gene TRBJ2-1; a weak D match, TRBD2 (6 bases). V lost 0 bases and J lost 8, with 15 bases in between. The CDR3 is made up of 15 amino acids. Germline loops: CDR1 SGHDT, CDR2 YYEEEE. The CDR3 sequence is CASSLVRRLDHEQFF. CDR3 coding DNA: TGTGCCAGCAGCTTGGTTCGCAGACTAGACCATGAGCAGTTCTTC.

Only a few counts were recorded for this clonotype. Here the CDR3 reads CASNPRLASSNEQFF. In nucleotides, the CDR3 is TGTGCCAGCAACCCACGTCTGGCTAGCAGCAATGAGCAGTTCTTC. V usage is TRBV6-2 or TRBV6-3 and J usage is TRBJ2-1, with a tentative D call TRBD2 (5 bases). The CDR3 sequence is 15 residues long. V was cut by 7 bases and J by 6 bases, with 19 bases left in between. Per the germline V gene, CDR1 is MNHEY and CDR2 is SVGEGT.

This clonotype was counted many times. V is TRBV29-1 and J is TRBJ2-7; tentatively, D is TRBD1 (5 bases). There are 13 residues in the CDR3. V lost 6 bases and J lost 2, with 14 bases in between. CDR1 is SQVTM and CDR2 is ANQGSEA in the germline V gene. In nucleotides, the CDR3 is TGCAGCGTGTGGACCCCAGGGACCTACGAGCAGTACTTC. Residues: CSVWTPGTYEQYF.

This clonotype showed up many times. The CDR3 reads CSVGTGNTEAFF. CDR3 nucleotides: TGCAGCGTTGGGACAGGGAACACTGAAGCTTTCTTT. The rearrangement links TRBV29-1 to TRBJ1-1, with 7 bases matching TRBD1. Germline CDR1 is SQVTM and CDR2 is ANQGSEA. The V segment lost 4 bases and the J segment 1 base; nucleotides outside the gene matches: 0. The CDR3 consists of 12 residues.

This clonotype was found a few times. The junction departs from germline at one end; a sequencing error may be responsible. The chain carries TRBV20-1 and TRBJ1-1; D unclear. This CDR3 has 9 residues. Germline V gene sequence: CDR1 DFQATT, CDR2 SNEGSKA (reference sequence). The CDR3 bases are TGCAGTGCAGTGGCGCCGGACTCCTTT. Translated: CSAVAPDSF.

This clonotype was counted a few times. V and J are TRBV28 and TRBJ2-7; 10 bases line up with TRBD1. Germline CDR1 MDHEN, CDR2 SYDVKM. The CDR3 is made up of 14 amino acids. Trimming at V came to 2 bases and at J to 3 bases, leaving 1 base not matched to a gene. The CDR3 DNA sequence: TGTGCCAGCAGTTTAGGGACAGGGGTCTACGAGCAGTACTTC. Protein: CASSLGTGVYEQYF.